What follows is one TCR beta chain and its context. The antigen is undetermined. From germline, CDR1 is SGHAT and CDR2 FQDESV (reference sequence). This CDR3 spans 15 amino acids. With 5 bases removed from V and 3 bases from J, the gap between germline ends came to 13 bases. Profiling relied on immunoSEQ multiplex PCR, and the TCRdb table lists in-frame clones only, not all of them. The sample has over 30,000 clones; approximately 81% are singletons. The entry originates in a study of T cells in localized non-small cell lung cancer. Study observations and caveats: Heterogeneity stays possible, as sequencing covered only one tumor region. Highest T cell clonality was seen in uninvolved adjacent lung, surpassing that measured in tumor. There were a median roughly 60 of the top 100 tumor clones appearing in adjacent lung.

This clonotype was sampled from a male donor at least 60 years old with stage II squamous cell lung carcinoma. The specimen was peripheral blood, collected before any cancer treatment. The rearrangement links TRBV11-1 to TRBJ2-2; D is undetermined. The CDR3 coding sequence is TGTGCCAGCAGCCATACATTGTGGGACACCGGGGAGCTGTTTTTT. Translating gives CASSHTLWDTGELFF.